Below, 7 T cell receptor beta chains from the same sample are listed, as sequenced in a study of cytomegalovirus exposure and HLA in healthy donors. PCR used 60 Vbeta primers and 13 Jbeta primers. Sequencing was performed with immunoSEQ multiplex PCR; in TCRdb, only in-frame clones are kept and a portion is missing. The sample includes 150,000 or so clones, less than 90% of them seen just once. Sequenced sample: PBMCs. These receptors were collected from a man aged 45 to 65 in good health and CMV-seropositive.

This clone has just a few counts. The chain carries TRBV7-9 and TRBJ2-7; TRBD2 is a possible D gene (6 bases). The CDR3 consists of 15 residues. Germline CDR1 and CDR2: SEHNR and FQNEAQ (reference sequence). Trimming cost V 5 bases and J 0 bases, with 14 bases left between them. Here the CDR3 DNA reads TGTGCCAGCAGCCTTAGCGGAGAAACCTCCTACGAGCAGTACTTC. The encoded protein is CASSLSGETSYEQYF.

The chain carries TRBV9 and TRBJ2-7; 8 bases are a match to TRBD2. The CDR3 consists of 15 residues. CDR1 and CDR2 from the germline V gene are SGDLS and YYNGEE. With V trimmed by 0 bases and J by 2 bases, 4 bases remained unmatched. The DNA for the CDR3 is TGTGCCAGCAGCGTAGCAGCGGGAGATCCCTACGAGCAGTACTTC. As protein: CASSVAAGDPYEQYF.

J is TRBJ1-2 and V is TRBV5-4, with TRBD1 matching 7 bases. V lost 1 base, J lost 6 bases, and 3 bases stayed unmatched. CDR1 and CDR2 from the germline V gene are SGHNT and YYREEE (reference sequence). The CDR3 is 13 residues long. DNA of the CDR3: TGTGCCAGCAGCTTGTGGGACAGACATGGCTACACCTTC. This encodes CASSLWDRHGYTF. Using reference TRBV5-4 and TRBJ1-2 for the parts outside the CDR3, the full variable domain is ETGVTQSPTHLIKTRGQQVTLRCSSQSGHNTVSWYQQALGQGPQFIFQYYREEENGRGNFPPRFSGLQFPNYSSELNVNALELDDSALYLCASSLWDRHGYTFGSGTRLTVV.

This chain links TRBV13 with TRBJ2-2, with D maybe TRBD2 (6 bases). Deletions cut 4 bases from V and 7 bases from J, with 13 bases between. CDR1 is PRHDT and CDR2 is FYEKMQ in the germline V gene (reference sequence). The CDR3 runs to 14 residues. CDR3 sequence reads: CASSSRDSRGELFF. The CDR3 DNA reads TGTGCCAGCAGCTCGCGGGACTCCCGCGGGGAGCTGTTTTTT. The full variable domain, its missing parts supplied by reference TRBV13 and TRBJ2-2, is AAGVIQSPRHLIKEKRETATLKCYPIPRHDTVYWYQQGPGQDPQFLISFYEKMQSDKGSIPDRFSAQQFSDYHSELNMSSLELGDSALYFCASSSRDSRGELFFGEGSRLTVL.

The chain recombines TRBV6-4 with TRBJ1-1; TRBD1 is a possible D gene (5 bases). The CDR3 covers 13 residues. Germline assignment: CDR1 MRHNA and CDR2 SNTAGT. The V end was cut by 3 bases, the J end by 5 bases, with 10 bases between. CDR3 bases: TGTGCCAGCAGTGAGCAGGGAGGGACTGAAGCTTTCTTT. Its translation is CASSEQGGTEAFF.

The genes are TRBV10-2 and TRBJ2-7, with TRBD1 matching over 9 bases. CDR1 is WSHSY, CDR2 SAAADI, per germline. J was trimmed by 4 bases and V by 3 bases; bases with no gene match: 10. The CDR3 runs 16 residues. The CDR3 region is CASSDPGTGILYEQYF. As DNA, the CDR3 is TGCGCCAGCAGTGATCCCGGGACAGGGATTCTTTACGAGCAGTACTTC.

This clone has more than one count but fewer than ten. The chain is built from TRBV19 and TRBJ2-2; maybe TRBD1 (6 bases). V was cut by 6 bases and J by 5 bases, with 22 bases left in between. The CDR3 consists of 17 residues. Germline V gene sequence: CDR1 LNHDA, CDR2 SQIVND (reference sequence). Here the CDR3 DNA reads TGTGCCAGTAGCCCCTTCGCCGGGACATCGGGGACCGGGGAGCTGTTTTTT. It yields the protein CASSPFAGTSGTGELFF.